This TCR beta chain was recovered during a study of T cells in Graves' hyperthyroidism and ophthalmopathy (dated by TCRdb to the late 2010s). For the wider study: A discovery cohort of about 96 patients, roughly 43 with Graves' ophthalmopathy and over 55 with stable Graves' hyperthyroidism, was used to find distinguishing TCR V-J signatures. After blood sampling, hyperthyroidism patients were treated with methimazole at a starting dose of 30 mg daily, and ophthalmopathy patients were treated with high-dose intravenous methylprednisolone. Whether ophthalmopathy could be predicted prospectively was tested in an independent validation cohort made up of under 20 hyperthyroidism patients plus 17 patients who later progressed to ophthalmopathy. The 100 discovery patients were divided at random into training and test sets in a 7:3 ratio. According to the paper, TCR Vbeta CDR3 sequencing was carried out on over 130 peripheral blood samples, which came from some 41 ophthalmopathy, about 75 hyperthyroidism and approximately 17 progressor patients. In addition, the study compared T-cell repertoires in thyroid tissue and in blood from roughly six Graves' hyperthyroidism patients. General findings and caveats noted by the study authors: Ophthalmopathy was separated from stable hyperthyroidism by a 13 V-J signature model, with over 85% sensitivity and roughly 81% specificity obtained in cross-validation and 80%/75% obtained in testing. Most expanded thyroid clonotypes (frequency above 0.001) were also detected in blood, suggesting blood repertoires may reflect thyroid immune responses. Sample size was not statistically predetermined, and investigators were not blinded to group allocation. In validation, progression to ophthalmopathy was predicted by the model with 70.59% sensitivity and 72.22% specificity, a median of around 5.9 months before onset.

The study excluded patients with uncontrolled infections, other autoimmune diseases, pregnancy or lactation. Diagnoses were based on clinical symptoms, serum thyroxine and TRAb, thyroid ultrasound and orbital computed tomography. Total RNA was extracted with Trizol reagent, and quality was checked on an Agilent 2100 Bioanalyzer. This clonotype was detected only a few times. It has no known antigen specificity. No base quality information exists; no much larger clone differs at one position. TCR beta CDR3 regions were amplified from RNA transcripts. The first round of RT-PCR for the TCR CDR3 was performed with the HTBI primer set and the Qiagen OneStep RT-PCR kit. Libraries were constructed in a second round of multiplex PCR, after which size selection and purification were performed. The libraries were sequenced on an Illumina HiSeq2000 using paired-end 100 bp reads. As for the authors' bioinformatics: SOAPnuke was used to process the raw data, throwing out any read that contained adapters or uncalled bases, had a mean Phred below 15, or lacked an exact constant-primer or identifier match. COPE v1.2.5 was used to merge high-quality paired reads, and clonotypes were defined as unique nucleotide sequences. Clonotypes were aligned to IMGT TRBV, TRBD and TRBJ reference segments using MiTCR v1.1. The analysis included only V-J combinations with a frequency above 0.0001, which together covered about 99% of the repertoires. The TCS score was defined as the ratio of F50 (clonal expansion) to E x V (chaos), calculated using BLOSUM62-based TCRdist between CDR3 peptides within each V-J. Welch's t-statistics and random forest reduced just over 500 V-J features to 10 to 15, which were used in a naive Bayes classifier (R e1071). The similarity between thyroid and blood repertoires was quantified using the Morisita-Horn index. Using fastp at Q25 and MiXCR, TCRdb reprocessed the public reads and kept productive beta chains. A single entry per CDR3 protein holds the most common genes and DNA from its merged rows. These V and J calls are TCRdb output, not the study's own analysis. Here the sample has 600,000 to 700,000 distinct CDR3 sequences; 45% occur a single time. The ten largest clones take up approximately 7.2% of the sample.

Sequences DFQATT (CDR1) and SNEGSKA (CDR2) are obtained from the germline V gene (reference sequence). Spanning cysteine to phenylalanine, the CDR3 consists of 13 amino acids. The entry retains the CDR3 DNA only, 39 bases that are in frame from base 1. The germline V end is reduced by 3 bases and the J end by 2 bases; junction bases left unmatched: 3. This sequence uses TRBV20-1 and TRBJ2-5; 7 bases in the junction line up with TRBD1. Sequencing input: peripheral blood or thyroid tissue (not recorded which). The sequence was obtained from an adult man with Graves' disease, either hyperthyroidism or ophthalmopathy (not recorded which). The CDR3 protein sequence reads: CSARRGLQETQYF. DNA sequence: TGCAGTGCTAGGAGGGGGCTGCAAGAGACCCAGTACTTC.